The 5 T cell receptor beta chains below all came from one sample that was sequenced in a study of blood T cell repertoires in COVID-19. Profiled with immunoSEQ multiplex PCR; TCRdb holds only in-frame clones, not every one. The sample contains tens of thousands of clones, around 85% of which appear only once. Sequenced sample: peripheral blood. The receptors shown here come from a man in his sixties with acute or convalescent COVID-19.

The rearrangement joins TRBV6-1 to TRBJ2-7, with D possibly TRBD2 on 5 matching bases. Trimming left V 2 bases short and J 2 bases short, with 10 bases between. This CDR3 has 14 residues. CDR1 is MNHNS, CDR2 SASEGT, per germline. The CDR3 DNA reads as TGTGCCAGCAGTGAACTTCGGGGAGCCTACGAGCAGTACTTC. Protein sequence: CASSELRGAYEQYF.

V usage is TRBV19 and J usage is TRBJ1-6; D not certain. Trimming stripped 0 bases from V and 6 bases from J, with 9 bases between. This CDR3 is built from 15 residues. The germline CDR1 and CDR2 sequences are LNHDA and SQIVND (reference sequence). CDR3 protein: CASSIDRSINSPLHF. CDR3 DNA: TGTGCCAGTAGTATAGACAGATCCATTAATTCACCCCTCCACTTT.

This rearrangement joins TRBV29-1 to TRBJ1-2; 9 bases align to TRBD1. The CDR3 totals 15 residues. Germline CDR1 is SQVTM and CDR2 is ANQGSEA. The ends lost 5 bases at V and 2 bases at J; junction bases unmatched: 9. Here the CDR3 reads CSVPGFGTGNYGYTF. CDR3 DNA: TGCAGCGTTCCCGGGTTCGGGACAGGGAACTATGGCTACACCTTC. Variable domain in full (rest from reference TRBV29-1 and TRBJ1-2): SAVISQKPSRDICQRGTSLTIQCQVDSQVTMMFWYRQQPGQSLTLIATANQGSEATYESGFVIDKFPISRPNLTFSTLTVSNMSPEDSSIYLCSVPGFGTGNYGYTFGSGTRLTVV.

This sequence joins TRBV19 and TRBJ2-2; D unclear. The CDR3 length is 17 residues. Germline assignment: CDR1 LNHDA and CDR2 SQIVND (reference sequence). The V gene lost 3 bases and the J gene lost 2 bases, with 16 bases spanning the gap. CDR3 loop: CASSILPIADNTGELFF. DNA of the CDR3: TGTGCCAGTAGTATCCTACCGATAGCCGATAACACCGGGGAGCTGTTTTTT.

This chain uses TRBV7-3 with TRBJ2-6; D not resolved. V lost 5 bases, J lost 0 bases, and 8 bases lay in between. This CDR3 has 15 residues. CDR1 SGHTA and CDR2 FQGTGA come from the germline V gene. The CDR3 DNA sequence: TGTGCCAGCAGCGTCGAGGCCTCTGGGGCCAACGTCCTGACTTTC. The encoded protein is CASSVEASGANVLTF.